Listed below are T cell receptor beta chains from one sample, sequenced in a study of beta chain features in type 1 diabetes. The method was immunoSEQ multiplex PCR; TCRdb's version includes in-frame clones alone and lacks a portion of them. Here the sample spans under 200,000 clones, 7.5% to 9.5% being singletons. Sequencing was done on a sample of central memory CD4+ T cells from blood. The receptors were sampled from a woman aged 18-30 years with type 1 diabetes. CDR3s include the opening cysteine and the closing phenylalanine or tryptophan. The order of the fields is clone size, D gene, CDR3 length, J gene, V gene, CDR3 DNA, CDR3 protein. D genes are given only for firm matches. A clone size is listed for some rows: how often the clone was seen (once, few, many), or a class if it is expanded.

-,-,12,TRBJ2-1,TRBV28,TGTGCCAGCAGATCAGTCATCAATGAGCAGTTCTTC,CASRSVINEQFF
few,TRBD2,13,TRBJ2-3,TRBV10-3,TGTGCCATCAGGAGCGGGGGCACAGATACGCAGTATTTT,CAIRSGGTDTQYF
-,-,12,TRBJ2-7,TRBV18,TGTGCCAGCTCACCAGACGGAGGCGAGCAGTACTTC,CASSPDGGEQYF
-,TRBD2,14,TRBJ2-7,TRBV6-5,TGTGCCAGCAGTGTGACTAGCGGGGGAAACGAGCAGTACTTC,CASSVTSGGNEQYF
-,TRBD2,16,TRBJ2-1,TRBV11-2,TGTGCCAGCAGCTTAAGCGGACTAGCGGGAGGGAATGAGCAGTTCTTC,CASSLSGLAGGNEQFF
few,-,15,TRBJ2-2,TRBV11-3,TGTGCCAGCAAACTGGAGGCAACGAACACCGGGGAGCTGTTTTTT,CASKLEATNTGELFF
-,TRBD2,18,TRBJ2-4,TRBV19,TGTGCCAGTAGTTGGGGGAGGACTAGCGGGGGGCAGGAAAACATTCAGTACTTC,CASSWGRTSGGQENIQYF
few,-,13,TRBJ1-6,TRBV15,TGTGCCACCAGCAGAGAGGTAGTTGCCCCCCTCCACTTT,CATSREVVAPLHF
-,-,11,TRBJ2-7,TRBV11-2,TGTGCCAGCACAACTGCTATCGAGCAGTACTTC,CASTTAIEQYF
-,-,14,TRBJ1-4,TRBV18,TGTGCCAGCTCACCACTCTTTACTGATGAAAAACTGTTTTTT,CASSPLFTDEKLFF
few,TRBD2,16,TRBJ2-1,TRBV4-3,TGCGCCAGCAGCCGAGAAGGGACTAGCGGGAACAATGAGCAGTTCTTC,CASSREGTSGNNEQFF
few,TRBD1,13,TRBJ2-7,TRBV7-9,TGTGCCAGCAGCGCACGGGACAGGCACGAGCAGTACTTC,CASSARDRHEQYF
-,-,15,TRBJ1-5,TRBV7-8,TGTGCCAGCAGCTTAGTCGCAGGGTGGGATCAGCCCCAGCATTTT,CASSLVAGWDQPQHF
many,-,16,TRBJ1-5,TRBV4-3,TGCGCCAGCAGCCAAGACCGAACGGGAATGGGGCAGCCCCAGCATTTT,CASSQDRTGMGQPQHF
-,TRBD2,15,TRBJ2-5,TRBV9,TGTGCCAGCAGCCCTCAGACTAGCATTAGTGAGACCCAGTACTTC,CASSPQTSISETQYF
-,-,16,TRBJ1-4,TRBV7-8,TGTGCCAGCAGCTTTACTTTGGGACACAACAATGAAAAACTGTTTTTT,CASSFTLGHNNEKLFF
-,TRBD1,13,TRBJ1-5,TRBV7-2,TGTGCCAGCAGCTTGGGGGACAGTCAGCCCCAGCATTTT,CASSLGDSQPQHF
few,-,15,TRBJ1-2,TRBV29-1,TGCAGCGTTGTCCTAACAGGAGTAGGTAGCTATGGCTACACCTTC,CSVVLTGVGSYGYTF
-,TRBD2,15,TRBJ2-5,TRBV6-5,TGTGCCAGCAGCGGGGCGGGAGGGCCCCAAGAGACCCAGTACTTC,CASSGAGGPQETQYF
few,-,16,TRBJ2-7,TRBV7-9,TGTGCCAGCAGCCCTTCGATGAATAGCGGACCCTACGAGCAGTACTTC,CASSPSMNSGPYEQYF
-,-,11,TRBJ2-7,TRBV5-1,TGCGCCAGCAGCCAGGGGCACGAGCAGTACTTC,CASSQGHEQYF
-,-,17,TRBJ2-3,TRBV1,TGCACCAGCAGCCAAGAATGGGGCTACCGGCTCACAGATACGCAGTATTTT,CTSSQEWGYRLTDTQYF
-,-,14,TRBJ1-2,TRBV5-4,TGTGCCAGCAGCTACTCAGGGGAGGGCTATGGCTACACCTTC,CASSYSGEGYGYTF
-,-,14,TRBJ2-3,TRBV7-8,TGTGCCAGCAGCTTGATCGGTAGCGAGGATACGCAGTATTTT,CASSLIGSEDTQYF
few,-,13,TRBJ1-1,TRBV13,TGTGCCAGCAGCCTAGACAGGAGCAGTGAAGCTTTCTTT,CASSLDRSSEAFF
few,TRBD2,16,TRBJ2-3,TRBV6-6,TGTGCCAGCAGTCGGGCGATAGCGGGGCCCACAGATACGCAGTATTTT,CASSRAIAGPTDTQYF
-,TRBD1,16,TRBJ2-2,TRBV27,TGTGCCAGCCTGGCCTGGGACAGAGGTTGGGTCGGGGAGCTGTTTTTT,CASLAWDRGWVGELFF